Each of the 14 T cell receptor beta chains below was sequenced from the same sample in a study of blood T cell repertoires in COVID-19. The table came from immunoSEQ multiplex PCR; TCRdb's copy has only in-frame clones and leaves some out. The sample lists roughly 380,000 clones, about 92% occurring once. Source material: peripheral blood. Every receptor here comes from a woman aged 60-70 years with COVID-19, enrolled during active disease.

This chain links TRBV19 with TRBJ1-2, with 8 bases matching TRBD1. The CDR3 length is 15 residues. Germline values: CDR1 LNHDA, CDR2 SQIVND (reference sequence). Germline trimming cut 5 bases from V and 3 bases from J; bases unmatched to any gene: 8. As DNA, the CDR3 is TGTGCCAGTAGTGCCCAGGGGGCGGTGCACTATGGCTACACCTTC. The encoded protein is CASSAQGAVHYGYTF.

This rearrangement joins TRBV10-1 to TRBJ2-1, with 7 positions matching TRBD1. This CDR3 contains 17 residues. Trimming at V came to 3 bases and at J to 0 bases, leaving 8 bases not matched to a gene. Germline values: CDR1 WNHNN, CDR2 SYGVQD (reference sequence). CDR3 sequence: CASSDPGGPSSYNEQFF. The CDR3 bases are TGCGCCAGCAGTGACCCAGGGGGTCCAAGCTCCTACAATGAGCAGTTCTTC.

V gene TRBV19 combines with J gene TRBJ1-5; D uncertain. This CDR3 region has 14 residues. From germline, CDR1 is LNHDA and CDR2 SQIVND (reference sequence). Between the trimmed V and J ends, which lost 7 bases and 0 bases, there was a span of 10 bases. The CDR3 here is CASKAAFSNQPQHF. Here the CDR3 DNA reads TGTGCCAGTAAGGCAGCGTTTAGCAATCAGCCCCAGCATTTT.

The CDR3 DNA follows: TGTGCCAGCAGCGTACGTCCGACACGGCGAAACACTCCTAGCACAGATACGCAGTATTTT. Protein sequence: CASSVRPTRRNTPSTDTQYF. V is TRBV9 and J is TRBJ2-3; D remains unclear. The CDR3 is made up of 20 amino acids. Per germline, CDR1 SGDLS and CDR2 YYNGEE. Trimming removed 1 base at V and 0 bases at J, with 24 bases between.

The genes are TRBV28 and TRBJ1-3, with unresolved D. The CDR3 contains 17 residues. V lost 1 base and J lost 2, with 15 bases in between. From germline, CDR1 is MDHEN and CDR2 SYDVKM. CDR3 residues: CASSLFNGGMAGNTIYF. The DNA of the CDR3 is TGTGCCAGCAGTTTATTCAACGGAGGGATGGCTGGAAACACCATATATTTT.

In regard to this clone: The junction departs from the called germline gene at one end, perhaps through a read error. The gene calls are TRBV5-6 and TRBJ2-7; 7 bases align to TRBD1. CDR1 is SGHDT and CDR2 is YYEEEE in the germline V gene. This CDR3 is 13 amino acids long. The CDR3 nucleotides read TGTGCCAGCAGCTTGACAGGGGTCTCCCAAGTGTCATTC. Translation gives CASSLTGVSQVSF.

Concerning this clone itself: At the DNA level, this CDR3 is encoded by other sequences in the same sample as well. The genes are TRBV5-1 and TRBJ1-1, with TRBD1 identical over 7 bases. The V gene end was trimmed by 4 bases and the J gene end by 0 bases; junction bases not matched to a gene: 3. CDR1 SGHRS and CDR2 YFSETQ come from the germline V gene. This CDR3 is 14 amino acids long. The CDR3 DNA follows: TGCGCCAGCAGCACTGACAGGGTGAACACTGAAGCTTTCTTT. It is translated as CASSTDRVNTEAFF.

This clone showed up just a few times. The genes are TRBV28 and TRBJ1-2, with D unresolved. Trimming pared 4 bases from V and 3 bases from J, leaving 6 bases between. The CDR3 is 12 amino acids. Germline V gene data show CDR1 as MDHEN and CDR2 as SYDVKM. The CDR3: CASSWEHYGYTF. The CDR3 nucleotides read TGTGCCAGCAGTTGGGAGCACTATGGCTACACCTTC.

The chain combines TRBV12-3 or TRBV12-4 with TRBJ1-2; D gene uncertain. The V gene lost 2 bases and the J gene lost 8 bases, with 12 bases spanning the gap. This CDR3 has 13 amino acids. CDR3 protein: CASSLRGLDGYTF. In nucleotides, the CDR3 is TGTGCCAGCAGTTTACGGGGATTGGACGGCTACACCTTC.

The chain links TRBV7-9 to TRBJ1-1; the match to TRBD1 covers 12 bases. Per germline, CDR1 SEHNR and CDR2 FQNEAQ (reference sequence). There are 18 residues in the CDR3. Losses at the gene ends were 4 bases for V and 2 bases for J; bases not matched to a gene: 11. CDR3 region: CASSSQEGQGASNTEAFF. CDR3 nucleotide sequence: TGTGCCAGCAGCTCGCAAGAGGGACAGGGGGCTAGTAACACTGAAGCTTTCTTT.

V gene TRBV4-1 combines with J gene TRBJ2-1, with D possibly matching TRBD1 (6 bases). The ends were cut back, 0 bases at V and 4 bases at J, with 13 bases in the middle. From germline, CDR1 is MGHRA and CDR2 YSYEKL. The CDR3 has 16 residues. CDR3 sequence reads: CASSQDQLGQYNEQFF. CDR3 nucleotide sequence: TGCGCCAGCAGCCAAGATCAGCTGGGACAATACAATGAGCAGTTCTTC.

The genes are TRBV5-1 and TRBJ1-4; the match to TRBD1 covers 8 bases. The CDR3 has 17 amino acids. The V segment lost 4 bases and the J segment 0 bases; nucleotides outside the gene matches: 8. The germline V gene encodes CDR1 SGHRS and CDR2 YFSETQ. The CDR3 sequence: CASSGGQGPATNEKLFF. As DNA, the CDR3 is TGCGCCAGCAGCGGTGGACAGGGCCCTGCAACTAATGAAAAACTGTTTTTT.

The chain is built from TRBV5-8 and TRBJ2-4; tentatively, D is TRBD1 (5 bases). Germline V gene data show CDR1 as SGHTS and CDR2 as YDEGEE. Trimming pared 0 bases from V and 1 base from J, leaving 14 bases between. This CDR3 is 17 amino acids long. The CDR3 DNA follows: TGTGCCAGCAGCTTGGCCGGTCGCAAGGGGGCCAAAAACATTCAGTACTTC. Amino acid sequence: CASSLAGRKGAKNIQYF.

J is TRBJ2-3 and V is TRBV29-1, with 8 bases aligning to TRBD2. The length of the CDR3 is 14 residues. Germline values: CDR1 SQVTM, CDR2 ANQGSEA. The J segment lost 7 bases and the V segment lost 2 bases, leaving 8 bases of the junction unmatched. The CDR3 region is CSVETGGAQNTQYF. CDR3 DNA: TGCAGCGTTGAAACGGGAGGGGCGCAAAATACGCAGTATTTT.